These T cell receptor beta chains were read from a single sample in a study of blood T cell repertoires in COVID-19. Repertoires were generated with immunoSEQ multiplex PCR, while TCRdb's copy carries only in-frame clones and drops some. The sample lists 110,000 to 150,000 clones; around 80% were seen once. The sample was PBMCs or T cells enriched from blood (not recorded which). These receptors were taken from a woman aged 50 to 60 who had recovered from COVID-19. Each CDR3 is given with its conserved first and last residue. D genes are given only for firm matches. Size tells how often a clone was seen (once, few, many) or the class of an expanded clone, and some rows leave it out.

d_call | j_call | clone_size | v_call | cdr3_aa | cdr3_nt
TRBD1 | TRBJ2-2 | few | TRBV7-9 | CASSLDRARTGELFF | TGTGCCAGCAGCCTGGACAGGGCGAGGACCGGGGAGCTGTTTTTT
TRBD2 | TRBJ2-3 | NA | TRBV7-9 | CASSPIQRGSTDTQYF | TGTGCCAGCAGCCCTATTCAGCGGGGTAGCACAGATACGCAGTATTTT
NA | TRBJ2-2 | once | TRBV11-3 | CASSFRDGELFF | TGTGCCAGCAGCTTCCGCGACGGGGAGCTGTTTTTT
NA | TRBJ2-1 | NA | TRBV19 | CASSPGPYNEQFF | TGTGCCAGTAGCCCCGGTCCCTACAATGAGCAGTTCTTC
NA | TRBJ2-3 | NA | TRBV2 | CASSEALQGARDTQYF | TGTGCCAGCAGTGAAGCGCTTCAAGGGGCCCGGGATACGCAGTATTTT
NA | TRBJ1-3 | NA | TRBV6-5 | CASLRQLSGNTIYF | TGTGCCAGCCTCCGACAGCTCTCTGGAAACACCATATATTTT
NA | TRBJ1-5 | few | TRBV7-2 | CASSSNTNQPQHF | TGTGCCAGCAGCTCCAACACGAATCAGCCCCAGCATTTT
TRBD2 | TRBJ2-3 | once | TRBV28 | CASTPGGSGTDTQYF | TGTGCCAGCACCCCGGGGGGATCGGGCACAGATACGCAGTATTTT
NA | TRBJ1-1 | NA | TRBV5-1 | CASSSSGDGTEAFF | TGCGCCAGCAGCTCCTCGGGGGACGGCACTGAAGCTTTCTTT
TRBD1 | TRBJ2-7 | NA | TRBV13 | CASAGTGGYEQYF | TGTGCCAGCGCCGGGACAGGGGGTTACGAGCAGTACTTC
TRBD1 | TRBJ2-1 | NA | TRBV5-4 | CASSLGQGPTRGEFF | TGTGCCAGCAGCTTGGGACAGGGGCCTACAAGGGGGGAGTTCTTC
NA | TRBJ1-6 | once | TRBV19 | CASSIFENSPLHF | TGTGCCAGTAGTATCTTTGAGAATTCACCCCTCCACTTT
TRBD2 | TRBJ2-1 | NA | TRBV9 | CASSRTSSYNEQFF | TGTGCCAGCAGCCGGACTAGCTCCTACAATGAGCAGTTCTTC
TRBD1 | TRBJ1-2 | NA | TRBV28 | CASSYPGQTPFSFDYGYTF | TGTGCCAGCAGTTATCCGGGACAGACCCCTTTCTCCTTCGACTATGGCTACACCTTC
TRBD1 | TRBJ1-3 | few | TRBV10-2 | CASSATGVSGNTIYF | TGCGCCAGCAGTGCCACAGGGGTCTCGGGAAACACCATATATTTT
NA | TRBJ1-4 | NA | TRBV5-1 | CASSLGTANEKLFF | TGCGCCAGCAGCCTCGGGACTGCTAATGAAAAACTGTTTTTT
NA | TRBJ2-5 | NA | TRBV5-1 | CASSEEETQYF | TGCGCCAGCAGCGAGGAAGAGACCCAGTACTTC
TRBD2 | TRBJ2-5 | NA | TRBV7-2 | CASSLASGGAETQYF | TGTGCCAGCAGCTTAGCCAGCGGGGGGGCAGAGACCCAGTACTTC
TRBD1 | TRBJ1-2 | NA | TRBV3-1/TRBV3-2 | CASNQGQANYGYTF | TGTGCCAGCAACCAGGGACAGGCGAACTATGGCTACACCTTC
NA | TRBJ2-3 | NA | TRBV4-2 | CASSQGHTDTQYF | TGTGCCAGCAGCCAAGGGCACACCGATACGCAGTATTTT
NA | TRBJ2-7 | NA | TRBV27 | CASSLQQGEQYF | TGTGCCAGCAGTTTACAACAGGGTGAGCAGTACTTC
NA | TRBJ1-5 | few | TRBV30 | CAWTPVGGHQPQHF | TGTGCCTGGACCCCGGTGGGGGGGCATCAGCCCCAGCATTTT
NA | TRBJ2-1 | few | TRBV2 | CASSDSGSYNEQFF | TGTGCCAGCAGTGATTCCGGCTCCTACAATGAGCAGTTCTTC
NA | TRBJ2-5 | NA | TRBV19 | CASGGDRGGQETQYF | TGTGCCAGTGGTGGGGACAGAGGAGGGCAAGAGACCCAGTACTTC
TRBD1 | TRBJ1-1 | NA | TRBV27 | CASSAHRGAPNTEAFF | TGTGCCAGCAGTGCCCACAGGGGTGCTCCGAACACTGAAGCTTTCTTT
NA | TRBJ2-1 | few | TRBV2 | CASSEDPISNNEQFF | TGTGCCAGCAGTGAAGATCCCATTTCAAACAATGAGCAGTTCTTC
NA | TRBJ2-1 | few | TRBV14 | CASSQASGYNEQFF | TGTGCCAGCAGCCAGGCTAGTGGGTACAATGAGCAGTTCTTC
NA | TRBJ2-1 | few | TRBV9 | CASSVGHGNYNEQFF | TGTGCCAGCAGCGTAGGTCACGGGAACTACAATGAGCAGTTCTTC
NA | TRBJ1-4 | NA | TRBV6-5 | CASGGVRETNEKLFF | TGTGCCAGCGGGGGTGTGCGGGAAACTAATGAAAAACTGTTTTTT
NA | TRBJ2-5 | NA | TRBV5-1 | CASSLGAGETQYF | TGCGCCAGCAGCTTGGGAGCCGGGGAGACCCAGTACTTC
TRBD1 | TRBJ2-3 | NA | TRBV19 | CASSMMDRNTDTQYF | TGTGCCAGTAGTATGATGGACAGGAACACAGATACGCAGTATTTT
NA | TRBJ2-7 | NA | TRBV7-9 | CASSLVARGGEQYF | TGTGCCAGCAGCTTAGTTGCCAGGGGTGGCGAGCAGTACTTC
NA | TRBJ2-7 | NA | TRBV28 | CASSLTGSLYEQYF | TGTGCCAGCAGTTTAACAGGGAGTCTTTACGAGCAGTACTTC
NA | TRBJ1-4 | few | TRBV30 | CAWRDKGVNEKLFF | TGTGCCTGGAGGGACAAGGGGGTTAATGAAAAACTGTTTTTT
NA | TRBJ1-2 | NA | TRBV5-1 | CASRVEGGHYYGYTF | TGCGCCAGCAGGGTAGAGGGCGGCCACTACTATGGCTACACCTTC
TRBD1 | TRBJ1-4 | NA | TRBV5-1 | CASSPAQGSSEKLFF | TGCGCCAGCAGCCCAGCACAGGGGAGCAGTGAAAAACTGTTTTTT
TRBD1 | TRBJ2-5 | NA | TRBV7-6 | CASSSGPGQGSETQYF | TGTGCCAGCAGCTCGGGCCCGGGACAGGGATCGGAGACCCAGTACTTC
NA | TRBJ2-7 | few | TRBV5-4 | CASSTTGTSYEQYF | TGTGCCAGCAGCACCACCGGGACATCTTACGAGCAGTACTTC
NA | TRBJ1-3 | NA | TRBV7-9 | CASSPTRAFSGNTIYF | TGTGCCAGCAGCCCAACGAGGGCCTTCTCTGGAAACACCATATATTTT
NA | TRBJ2-1 | few | TRBV3-1/TRBV3-2 | CASSPAYGSGNEQFF | TGTGCCAGCAGCCCGGCTTATGGGAGCGGCAATGAGCAGTTCTTC
TRBD1 | TRBJ2-7 | once | TRBV30 | CAWSAAAGGYEQYF | TGTGCCTGGAGTGCGGCGGCAGGGGGCTACGAGCAGTACTTC
TRBD1 | TRBJ1-2 | NA | TRBV7-9 | CASTVPTGTDYGYTF | TGTGCCAGCACCGTCCCGACCGGGACAGACTATGGCTACACCTTC
TRBD1 | TRBJ2-7 | NA | TRBV5-1 | CASSPGTGTYEQYF | TGCGCCAGCAGCCCCGGGACAGGCACCTACGAGCAGTACTTC
NA | TRBJ2-1 | NA | TRBV27 | CASSAKDSTYNEQFF | TGTGCCAGCAGTGCCAAGGACAGTACCTACAATGAGCAGTTCTTC
TRBD1 | TRBJ1-4 | NA | TRBV7-2 | CASSLTGTGSTNEKLFF | TGTGCCAGCAGCCTAACCGGGACAGGATCAACTAATGAAAAACTGTTTTTT
TRBD2 | TRBJ2-1 | NA | TRBV7-2 | CASRFTSGAPNEQFF | TGTGCCAGCAGGTTTACTAGCGGGGCGCCCAATGAGCAGTTCTTC
TRBD1 | TRBJ1-6 | NA | TRBV18 | CASSPVTGAYNSPLHF | TGTGCCAGCTCACCGGTAACAGGGGCGTATAATTCACCCCTCCACTTT
NA | TRBJ2-1 | few | TRBV18 | CASSPPSGGHNEQFF | TGTGCCAGCTCACCACCTAGCGGAGGCCACAATGAGCAGTTCTTC